A single sample is the source of the 13 T cell receptor beta chains below, sequenced in a study of Siglec-9 on CD8 T cells in melanoma. The protocol was immunoSEQ multiplex PCR, while the TCRdb copy is restricted to in-frame clones and leaves out a portion. Of approximately 39,000 clones in the sample, about 86% are singletons; the top ten hold more than 1.5%. Sequenced sample: Siglec-9- CD8+ T cells sorted from blood. All receptors come from a human donor in good health.

This rearrangement joins TRBV5-8 to TRBJ1-5; no definite D call. The V gene's germline CDR1 is SGHTS and CDR2 YDEGEE. The ends were cut back, 1 base at V and 2 bases at J, with 13 bases in the middle. CDR3 size: 16 residues. This CDR3 reads CASSLYVEFGNQPQHF. The CDR3 DNA is TGTGCCAGCAGCTTGTATGTGGAGTTCGGCAATCAGCCCCAGCATTTT.

The V gene is TRBV19, the J gene TRBJ2-7, with no clear D. The CDR3 extends over 14 amino acids. With 2 bases removed from V and 3 bases from J, the gap between germline ends came to 11 bases. In germline, CDR1 is LNHDA, CDR2 SQIVND (reference sequence). The CDR3 sequence is CASSIMAAGYEQYF. The DNA of the CDR3 is TGTGCCAGTAGTATAATGGCGGCTGGCTACGAGCAGTACTTC.

V gene TRBV4-2 combines with J gene TRBJ1-1; 10 nucleotides align to TRBD1. V was pared by 1 base and J by 6 bases, with 2 bases of the junction left unmatched. This CDR3 has 14 amino acids. The V gene's germline CDR1 is LGHNA and CDR2 YNFKEQ. Here the CDR3 reads CASSQVGTGAEAFF. CDR3 nucleotides: TGTGCCAGCAGCCAAGTTGGGACAGGGGCTGAAGCTTTCTTT.

J is TRBJ1-1 and V is TRBV5-6; no firm D call. The V gene's germline CDR1 is SGHDT and CDR2 YYEEEE. V was trimmed by 0 bases and J by 1 base, leaving 7 bases between them. The CDR3 spans 14 residues. The CDR3 sequence: CASSLEEANTEAFF. DNA of the CDR3: TGTGCCAGCAGCTTGGAGGAAGCGAACACTGAAGCTTTCTTT.

Notes on this clone: Other DNA sequences of this sample code for an identical CDR3. V is TRBV5-4 and J is TRBJ2-7; the match to TRBD1 covers 8 bases. With 4 bases clipped from V and 3 bases from J, the junction kept 6 bases outside the gene matches. The CDR3 is 14 residues long. CDR1 and CDR2 from the germline V gene are SGHNT and YYREEE (reference sequence). The CDR3 region has the DNA TGTGCCAGCAGCGCGGACAGGGTAGTCTACGAGCAGTACTTC. Protein: CASSADRVVYEQYF.

The CDR3 DNA reads as TGTGCCAGTAGTCCCCATGGGCTGATCTCTGGAAACACCATATATTTT. Translating it yields CASSPHGLISGNTIYF. This chain links TRBV19 with TRBJ1-3; D gene ambiguous. There are 16 residues in the CDR3. Germline CDR1 is LNHDA and CDR2 is SQIVND (reference sequence). V was trimmed by 5 bases and J by 0 bases, leaving 14 bases between them.

V is TRBV5-1 and J is TRBJ1-1; TRBD1 agrees at 11 bases. Germline V CDR1 and CDR2: SGHRS, YFSETQ. J gave up 4 bases and V 2 bases, and 7 bases lay outside the gene matches. CDR3 length: 16 amino acids. CDR3 region: CASSFWTGGKGTEAFF. In DNA, the CDR3 is TGCGCCAGCAGCTTCTGGACAGGGGGCAAAGGCACTGAAGCTTTCTTT.

This chain connects TRBV5-1 to TRBJ1-1; no definite D call. This CDR3 has 14 amino acids. Germline V gives CDR1 SGHRS, CDR2 YFSETQ. Deletions cut 1 base from V and 0 bases from J, with 7 bases between. The CDR3 DNA is TGCGCCAGCAGCTTGCCAGGACTGAACACTGAAGCTTTCTTT. It encodes CASSLPGLNTEAFF.

The rearrangement links TRBV10-3 to TRBJ2-2; D gene uncertain. The CDR3 is made up of 15 amino acids. The germline V and J ends were trimmed by 6 bases and 3 bases, with 14 bases remaining between them. Germline V CDR1 and CDR2: ENHRY, SYGVKD. CDR3 nucleotide sequence: TGTGCCATCAGACCGGGTCACTCTTACACCGGGGAGCTGTTTTTT. Translated: CAIRPGHSYTGELFF.

This sequence joins TRBV18 and TRBJ2-7, with 7 bases lining up with TRBD2. Unmatched junction bases numbered 8, after V lost 3 bases and J lost 0 bases. This CDR3 contains 16 residues. Germline V gene sequence: CDR1 KGHSH, CDR2 LQKENI. CDR3 DNA sequence: TGTGCCAGCTCACCGACAGACGGGGGGAGCTCCTACGAGCAGTACTTC. Its translation is CASSPTDGGSSYEQYF.

This clone was recorded once. This CDR3 reads CASSRRTGDKSSGANVLTF. The CDR3, as DNA: TGTGCCAGCAGCCGTCGGACAGGCGACAAATCCTCTGGGGCCAACGTCCTGACTTTC. The chain couples TRBV14 to TRBJ2-6, with 7 bases that match TRBD1. This CDR3 region has 19 residues. V was pared by 4 bases and J by 0 bases, with 12 bases of the junction left unmatched. Germline CDR1 is SGHDN and CDR2 is FVKESK.

The chain is built from TRBV7-9 and TRBJ1-5; D is unclear. V was cut by 1 base and J by 7 bases, with 5 bases left in between. Germline lookup yields CDR1 SEHNR and CDR2 FQNEAQ (reference sequence). This CDR3 region has 12 residues. CDR3 nucleotides: TGTGCCAGCAGCTTAGGAGACCAGCCCCAGCATTTT. Its translation: CASSLGDQPQHF.

The chain is built from TRBV11-3 and TRBJ2-7; D is possibly TRBD1 or TRBD2 (6 bases each). The CDR3 runs 14 residues. V lost 3 bases and J lost 3, with 12 bases in between. Germline loops: CDR1 SGHNT, CDR2 YENEEA. CDR3 DNA sequence: TGTGCCAGCAGCTTCAAGGGGGGCGGCTACGAGCAGTACTTC. Its protein is CASSFKGGGYEQYF.